Listed here are 11 T cell receptor beta chains from one sample, sequenced in a study of T cell responses to AZD1222 COVID-19 vaccine. The protocol was immunoSEQ multiplex PCR, while the TCRdb copy is restricted to in-frame clones and leaves out a portion. The repertoire consists of 88,000 or so clones, with around 90% occurring once and the leading ten covering around 5%. The specimen comprised peripheral blood, sampled 28 days after the second AZD1222 dose. These receptors all stem from an adult who received the AZD1222 COVID-19 vaccine.

The rearrangement joins TRBV6-5 to TRBJ2-2; D is unclear. Germline values: CDR1 MNHEY, CDR2 SVGAGI. This CDR3 spans 11 amino acids. The ends were cut back, 6 bases at V and 8 bases at J, with 7 bases in the middle. CDR3 protein: CASRLTGELFF. Written as DNA, the CDR3 is TGTGCCAGCAGACTCACAGGGGAGCTGTTTTTT.

By sample share, this clone is medium-sized (0.01 to 0.1%). The genes are TRBV5-6 and TRBJ1-2; a possible D gene is TRBD1 (6 bases). Germline lookup yields CDR1 SGHDT and CDR2 YYEEEE. The length of the CDR3 is 13 residues. V was cut by 2 bases and J by 8 bases, with 13 bases left in between. The CDR3 DNA follows: TGTGCCAGCAGCTTCAGAGGGGGAGGAGGCTACACCTTC. It is translated as CASSFRGGGGYTF.

The V and J genes are TRBV5-8 and TRBJ2-5; D perhaps matches TRBD1 (7 bases). This CDR3 comprises 16 residues. Germline loops: CDR1 SGHTS, CDR2 YDEGEE. Trimming stripped 0 bases from V and 5 bases from J, with 17 bases between. CDR3 protein: CASSLGLQGRTETQYF. CDR3 nucleotides: TGTGCCAGCAGCTTGGGCCTACAGGGGAGGACGGAGACCCAGTACTTC.

CDR3 sequence: CASGPIGDTQYF. The CDR3 DNA reads TGTGCCAGCGGTCCGATTGGAGATACGCAGTATTTT. The chain couples TRBV3-1 (or the pseudogene TRBV3-2) to TRBJ2-3; D unresolved. The germline CDR1 and CDR2 sequences are LGHDT and YNNKEL (reference sequence). The CDR3 runs to 12 residues. V dropped 8 bases and J dropped 5 bases, with 11 bases sitting between them.

The chain couples TRBV6-6 to TRBJ2-7; 10 nucleotides align to TRBD2. With 8 bases clipped from V and 3 bases from J, the junction kept 1 base outside the gene matches. The CDR3 is made up of 12 amino acids. The V gene's germline CDR1 is MNHNY and CDR2 SVGAGI (reference sequence). The CDR3 nucleotides are TGTGCCAGCGGGACTAGCGACTACGAGCAGTACTTC. Amino acids: CASGTSDYEQYF.

Turning to this clone: Relative to the germline gene, one junction end is altered; a read error may explain this. The rearrangement uses TRBV6-1 and TRBJ1-1, with a tentative D call TRBD1 (6 bases). CDR1 and CDR2 (germline): MNHNS, SASEGT. The CDR3 runs 16 residues. The CDR3 DNA reads TGTGCCAGCAGCGAAGGCGCCAGGGGAATGAACACTGAAGCTTTCTTT. This translates into CASSEGARGMNTEAFF.

This chain connects TRBV6-5 to TRBJ2-4; tentatively, D is TRBD1 (5 bases). The germline V gene encodes CDR1 MNHEY and CDR2 SVGAGI. This CDR3 spans 15 amino acids. Trimming stripped 7 bases from V and 1 base from J, with 14 bases between. CDR3 sequence: CASIQGGTAKNIQYF. CDR3 in DNA: TGTGCCAGCATTCAGGGTGGCACGGCCAAAAACATTCAGTACTTC.

The chain links TRBV5-6 to TRBJ1-1; possible D gene TRBD1, 6 bases. V was clipped by 2 bases and J by 7 bases, with 18 bases between them. Germline V CDR1 and CDR2: SGHDT, YYEEEE. The CDR3 is made up of 15 amino acids. The CDR3 coding sequence is TGTGCCAGCAGCTTTTGGGGGGCGCTGAGCCATGAAGCTTTCTTT. Translating it yields CASSFWGALSHEAFF.

The chain employs TRBV2 and TRBJ1-1; D is unresolved. The CDR3 runs 16 residues. The ends were cut back, 1 base at V and 4 bases at J, with 16 bases in the middle. Germline V gives CDR1 SNHLY, CDR2 FYNNEI. CDR3 DNA: TGTGCCAGCAGTGAAGACCGAGTGGCCCGGGGCACTGAAGCTTTCTTT. Its protein is CASSEDRVARGTEAFF.

The rearrangement joins TRBV5-6 to TRBJ1-3; TRBD1 matches 8 bases. Germline CDR1 is SGHDT and CDR2 is YYEEEE. With V trimmed by 2 bases and J by 3 bases, 4 bases remained unmatched. The CDR3 contains 15 residues. In nucleotides, the CDR3 is TGTGCCAGCAGCTTTCAGGGGGCCCTTGGAAACACCATATATTTT. Translating it yields CASSFQGALGNTIYF.

As to this clone: One end of the junction does not line up with germline, which may come from a read error. V is TRBV10-2 and J is TRBJ1-1, with 7 bases matching TRBD1. This CDR3 contains 17 residues. Per germline, CDR1 WSHSY and CDR2 SAAADI. CDR3 DNA: TGCGCCAGCATTGAGGGTGCCAGTGGGAGGGGGCTTACTGAAGCTTTCTTT. This gives the protein CASIEGASGRGLTEAFF.